Here is one T cell receptor (beta chain) with its context. Its antigen is unknown. No much larger clonotype is one base removed from it; base qualities were not supplied. This specimen comes from a study of blood T cell repertoires in COVID-19 (dated by TCRdb to the early 2020s). For the wider study: Samples from collaborators originated in the United States, Italy and Spain and spanned both the acute and convalescent phases of COVID-19. The material from the prospective study consisted of cDNA or gDNA derived from T cells, B-cell-depleted T cells, or PBMCs. Deeply sampled blood TCRbeta repertoires from subjects exposed to, actively infected with, or recovered from COVID-19 were included in the dataset. The repertoires were made available in a free public database intended to serve as a resource for research on the immune response to SARS-CoV-2. Samples were obtained from the ongoing ImmuneRACE study (first 160 participants) and from over 1,000 subjects provided by 6 global collaborators. The sample metadata nearly always contained a de-identified subject ID, COVID-19 status, age in years and sex. Where available, HLA class I and class II types were obtained from metadata supplied by the sample provider rather than from assay-based typing.

Collaborating institutions collected whole blood in K2EDTA tubes following their own protocols. For TCRbeta analysis, collaborators shipped samples in one of three forms: frozen whole blood, isolated PBMCs, or DNA extracted from either of those sample types. Trimming at the junction amounts to 0 bases on V and 3 bases on J, and the germline ends lie 4 bases apart. CDR1 and CDR2 are drawn from the germline V gene: SGDLS, YYNGEE. The CDR3 runs 13 residues from the cysteine to the phenylalanine. Of all the DNA, just the CDR3 is kept, 39 bases in frame from base 1. Study-wide conclusions, independent of this receptor: How much clinical and demographic metadata was included differed by source and by participant, and the metadata was provided uncurated.

TCRbeta CDR3 regions were amplified from genomic DNA using the immunoSEQ Assay, a bias-controlled multiplex PCR. The authors' pipeline ran thus. The number of nucleated cells in each sample was estimated from the amplification of reference gene primers within the assay. Sequence reads were collapsed and filtered to measure the absolute abundance of every unique TCRbeta CDR3 rearrangement. Productive Simpson clonality was computed per sample as the square root of Simpson's diversity index over productive rearrangements. As stored in TCRdb, this immuneACCESS dataset retains in-frame rearrangements with V and J assigned. A fraction of the clones does not appear; measured against another copy, unresolved V genes explain less than half of the discrepancy, and the remainder lacks a known reason. That table supplies the V and J calls and clone size; D and trimming were determined from the DNA. The sample contains about 44,000 clones, approximately 82% of them found a single time. The ten largest account for about 4.2% of the sample.

In this chain, TRBV9 is recombined with TRBJ1-3; no D segment can be confidently identified. Sequenced sample: peripheral blood. The receptor was derived from a woman in her 70s with acute or convalescent COVID-19. The DNA sequence reads TGTGCCAGCAGCGTAGGCAGTGGAAACACCATATATTTT. Its protein reads: CASSVGSGNTIYF.